The 23 T cell receptor beta chains presented below share a single source sample, sequenced in a study of cytomegalovirus exposure and HLA in healthy donors. Generated by immunoSEQ multiplex PCR, the TCRdb table keeps only in-frame clones and is missing some. This sample has roughly 70,000 clones, with 94% found just once. Sequencing input: PBMCs. These receptors all come from a man younger than 30 in good health and CMV-seropositive.

The rearrangement uses TRBV10-1 and TRBJ2-7; perhaps TRBD2 as D (5 bases). The V end was cut by 3 bases, the J end by 6 bases, with 12 bases between. The germline gives CDR1 WNHNN, CDR2 SYGVQD (reference sequence). The CDR3 runs 13 residues. The chain's CDR3 is CASSEAVEGEQYF. The CDR3 bases are TGCGCCAGCAGTGAAGCGGTTGAAGGCGAGCAGTACTTC.

The chain employs TRBV29-1 and TRBJ2-7, with D possibly matching TRBD2 (6 bases). This CDR3 is built from 13 residues. V lost 7 bases and J lost 6, with 19 bases in between. CDR1 and CDR2 from the germline V gene are SQVTM and ANQGSEA. CDR3 bases: TGCAGCGGGCTTAGCGGACTCTACGGCGAGCAGTACTTC. This translates into CSGLSGLYGEQYF.

This clone appeared a single time. This chain uses TRBV4-1 with TRBJ1-1, with 7 bases lining up with TRBD1. Germline V CDR1 and CDR2: MGHRA, YSYEKL. The length of the CDR3 is 15 residues. The J segment lost 0 bases and the V segment lost 4 bases, leaving 5 bases of the junction unmatched. CDR3 in amino acids: CASSLSGQLNTEAFF. CDR3 nucleotide sequence: TGCGCCAGCAGCCTCTCGGGACAGCTGAACACTGAAGCTTTCTTT.

The table lists this clone with a count of one. The rearrangement joins TRBV6-5 to TRBJ2-7; TRBD2 is a possible D gene (5 bases). The germline V gene encodes CDR1 MNHEY and CDR2 SVGAGI. This CDR3 contains 14 residues. V was pared by 6 bases and J by 2 bases, with 14 bases between. The CDR3 reads CASRKTKPTYEQYF. CDR3 nucleotide sequence: TGTGCCAGCAGAAAGACTAAACCTACCTACGAGCAGTACTTC.

The CDR3, as DNA: TGTGCCAGTAGAGGTTCGGGACACTTCACAGATACGCAGTATTTT. Protein: CASRGSGHFTDTQYF. The V call is TRBV19, the J call TRBJ2-3; tentative D call: TRBD1 (6 bases). The V gene lost 6 bases and the J gene lost 2 bases, with 15 bases spanning the gap. CDR3 length equals 15 residues. Germline CDR1 and CDR2: LNHDA and SQIVND (reference sequence).

The count of this clone is one. V gene TRBV6-1 combines with J gene TRBJ2-1, with 12 bases aligning to TRBD2. Trimming at V came to 2 bases and at J to 6 bases, leaving 5 bases not matched to a gene. Germline V gene sequence: CDR1 MNHNS, CDR2 SASEGT. CDR3 length: 16 amino acids. CDR3 DNA: TGTGCCAGCAGTGAATTGGTACTAGCGGGGGGCAATGAGCAGTTCTTC. Encoded protein: CASSELVLAGGNEQFF.

In nucleotides, the CDR3 is TGTGCCTGGAGTGTAGGAGGGGATGAAAAACTGTTTTTT. Translated: CAWSVGGDEKLFF. The chain carries TRBV30 and TRBJ1-4; a weak D match, TRBD1 (5 bases). V gave up 0 bases and J gave up 6 bases, with 8 bases separating them. CDR1 is GTSNPN and CDR2 is SVGIG in the germline V gene (reference sequence). The CDR3 extends over 13 amino acids.

This rearrangement joins TRBV5-1 to TRBJ1-3, with 8 bases fitting TRBD1. J lost 8 bases, V lost 2 bases, and 6 bases had no gene match. Germline CDR1 and CDR2: SGHRS and YFSETQ. CDR3 length: 14 residues. The CDR3: CASSFSGGGDTIYF. The DNA for the CDR3 is TGCGCCAGCAGCTTCTCAGGGGGCGGTGACACCATATATTTT.

The chain has TRBV28 and TRBJ2-7, with 8 bases matching TRBD1. The CDR3 is 14 residues long. V shed 7 bases, J shed 2 bases, and the junction held 7 bases outside the gene matches. CDR1 and CDR2 (germline): MDHEN, SYDVKM. CDR3 coding DNA: TGTGCCAGCACTTCCGACAGGGGAGCCTACGAGCAGTACTTC. Its translation: CASTSDRGAYEQYF.

The chain carries TRBV30 and TRBJ2-7; 7 bases fit TRBD2. The CDR3 is 13 residues long. J was trimmed by 6 bases and V by 4 bases; bases with no gene match: 9. Germline V lookup: CDR1 GTSNPN, CDR2 SVGIG (reference sequence). The CDR3 region is CAWMGGWGAEQYF. CDR3 nucleotide sequence: TGTGCCTGGATGGGAGGGTGGGGCGCCGAGCAGTACTTC.

The CDR3 protein is CASSLATSGRALADTQYF. The CDR3, as DNA: TGCGCCAGCAGCTTGGCGACTAGCGGGAGGGCCTTAGCAGATACGCAGTATTTT. V and J are TRBV5-1 and TRBJ2-3, with 14 nucleotides matching TRBD2. The CDR3 runs to 18 residues. V trimming: 0 bases; J trimming: 4 bases; junction bases outside the gene matches: 7. Per germline, CDR1 SGHRS and CDR2 YFSETQ.

The gene calls are TRBV7-9 and TRBJ2-1; 8 bases agree with TRBD2. CDR3 size: 14 residues. V dropped 5 bases and J dropped 11; count of bases not matched to a gene: 11. Germline values: CDR1 SEHNR, CDR2 FQNEAQ (reference sequence). CDR3: CASSPSGLVRKQFF. CDR3 bases: TGTGCCAGCAGCCCTTCGGGACTAGTGAGGAAGCAGTTCTTC. Full variable domain (remainder filled in from reference TRBV7-9 and TRBJ2-1): DTGVSQNPRHKITKRGQNVTFRCDPISEHNRLYWYRQTLGQGPEFLTYFQNEAQLEKSRLLSDRFSAERPKGSFSTLEIQRTEQGDSAMYLCASSPSGLVRKQFFGPGTRLTVL.

The J gene is TRBJ2-4, the V gene TRBV13; 11 bases are shared with TRBD2. The germline V gene has CDR1 PRHDT and CDR2 FYEKMQ (reference sequence). The CDR3 has 16 amino acids. Trimming removed 4 bases from V and 3 bases from J; junction bases left unmatched: 5. CDR3 sequence: CASSSWTSGHKNIQYF. CDR3 DNA: TGTGCCAGCAGCTCCTGGACTAGCGGGCACAAAAACATTCAGTACTTC.

This sequence joins TRBV9 and TRBJ1-2; TRBD1 matches at 7 bases. The CDR3 covers 17 residues. The junction had 15 bases not matched to a gene; V was cut back by 3 bases and J by 4 bases. Germline-derived CDR1 and CDR2 are SGDLS and YYNGEE. The CDR3 coding sequence is TGTGCCAGCAGCGGCGGGTGGGACAGAGGGAAGGGCTATGGCTACACCTTC. Translated, it gives CASSGGWDRGKGYGYTF.

CDR3: CASTQGAHTDTQYF. The CDR3 bases are TGTGCCAGCACCCAGGGGGCGCACACAGATACGCAGTATTTT. The chain employs TRBV6-1 and TRBJ2-3; 8 bases align to TRBD1. Germline V lookup: CDR1 MNHNS, CDR2 SASEGT. Trimming removed 7 bases from V and 2 bases from J; junction bases left unmatched: 5. The CDR3 sequence is 14 residues long.

This clone was seen just once. The chain couples TRBV10-1 to TRBJ2-1; weak D call: TRBD2 (6 bases). The CDR3 extends over 15 amino acids. The germline V gene encodes CDR1 WNHNN and CDR2 SYGVQD (reference sequence). V was shortened by 2 bases and J by 2 bases, with 10 bases between the two germline ends. CDR3 residues: CASSERPSAYNEQFF. As DNA, the CDR3 is TGCGCCAGCAGTGAGCGTCCTAGCGCCTACAATGAGCAGTTCTTC.

The V call is TRBV19, the J call TRBJ1-4; TRBD1 matches 9 bases. The CDR3 runs to 14 residues. V lost 5 bases to trimming and J lost 5 bases; unmatched junction nucleotides: 3. Looked up from germline, CDR1 is LNHDA and CDR2 is SQIVND (reference sequence). The DNA for the CDR3 is TGTGCCAGTAGTCCCGGGACAGGGAATGAAAAACTGTTTTTT. Translation gives CASSPGTGNEKLFF.

The chain joins TRBV28 to TRBJ1-3; 11 bases fit TRBD1. V lost 8 bases to trimming and J lost 2 bases; unmatched junction nucleotides: 2. This CDR3 is 14 amino acids long. Looked up from germline, CDR1 is MDHEN and CDR2 is SYDVKM. CDR3 sequence: CASLDRGPGNTIYF. The DNA for the CDR3 is TGTGCCAGCCTGGACAGGGGGCCTGGAAACACCATATATTTT.

This rearrangement joins TRBV10-3 to TRBJ2-2; TRBD2 aligns across 7 bases. There are 16 residues in the CDR3. The V gene's germline CDR1 is ENHRY and CDR2 SYGVKD. Trimming removed 0 bases from V and 4 bases from J; junction bases left unmatched: 5. CDR3 loop: CAISESAGRATGELFF. Here the CDR3 DNA reads TGTGCCATCAGTGAGTCGGCAGGGAGGGCCACCGGGGAGCTGTTTTTT.

The J gene is TRBJ1-2, the V gene TRBV7-2; 8 bases are shared with TRBD1. J was trimmed by 8 bases and V by 4 bases; bases with no gene match: 9. Germline V gene data show CDR1 as SGHTA and CDR2 as FQGNSA. CDR3 length: 14 amino acids. The DNA for the CDR3 is TGTGCCAGCAGCTACGCGGACAGGGTCGTCGGCTACACCTTC. Translation gives CASSYADRVVGYTF.

This chain joins TRBV5-4 and TRBJ2-5; TRBD2 agrees at 11 bases. Trimming at V came to 4 bases and at J to 5 bases, leaving 10 bases not matched to a gene. Germline assignment: CDR1 SGHNT and CDR2 YYREEE (reference sequence). The length of the CDR3 is 16 residues. CDR3 DNA sequence: TGTGCCAGCAGCCCAAGTAGCGGGAGGGCGAGGGAGACCCAGTACTTC. Residues: CASSPSSGRARETQYF.

This rearrangement joins TRBV7-2 to TRBJ1-5, with D unclear. This CDR3 comprises 14 residues. Germline V gene data show CDR1 as SGHTA and CDR2 as FQGNSA. Trimming pared 0 bases from V and 7 bases from J, leaving 10 bases between. CDR3 protein: CASSLAEGGQPQHF. The CDR3 DNA follows: TGTGCCAGCAGCTTAGCTGAGGGCGGCCAGCCCCAGCATTTT.

This clone was detected once. The rearrangement joins TRBV15 to TRBJ2-1; D might be TRBD2 (6 bases). The CDR3 sequence is 14 residues long. From germline, CDR1 is LNHNV and CDR2 YYDKDF (reference sequence). Trimming took off 7 bases at V and 7 bases at J, with 17 bases between the two ends. In DNA form, the CDR3 reads TGTGCCACCACCCGGGACTCCACTCATAATGAGCAGTTCTTC. Translation gives CATTRDSTHNEQFF.